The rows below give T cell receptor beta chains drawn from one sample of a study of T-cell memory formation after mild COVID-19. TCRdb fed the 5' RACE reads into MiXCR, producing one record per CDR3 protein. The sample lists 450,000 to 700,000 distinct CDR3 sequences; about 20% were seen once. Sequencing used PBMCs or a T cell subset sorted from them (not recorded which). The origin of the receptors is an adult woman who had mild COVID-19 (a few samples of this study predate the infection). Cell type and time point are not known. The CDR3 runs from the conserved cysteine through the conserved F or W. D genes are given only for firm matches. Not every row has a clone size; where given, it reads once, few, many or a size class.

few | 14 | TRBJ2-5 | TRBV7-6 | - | CASSLGEYQETQYF | TGTGCCAGCAGCTTAGGGGAGTACCAAGAGACCCAGTACTTC
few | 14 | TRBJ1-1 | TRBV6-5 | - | CASSPRGTHTEAFF | TGTGCCAGCAGTCCCCGGGGGACACACACTGAAGCTTTCTTT
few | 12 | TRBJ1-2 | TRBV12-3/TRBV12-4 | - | CASSLNFYGYTF | TGTGCCAGCAGTTTAAATTTCTATGGCTACACCTTC
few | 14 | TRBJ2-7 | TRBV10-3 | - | CAISPDRLYYEQYF | TGTGCCATCAGCCCAGACAGGCTGTACTACGAGCAGTACTTC
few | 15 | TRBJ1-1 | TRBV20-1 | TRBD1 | CSAREGQNMNTEAFF | TGCAGTGCTAGAGAGGGACAGAATATGAACACTGAAGCTTTCTTT
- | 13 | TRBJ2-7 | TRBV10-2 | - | CASRGGPTYEQYF | TGCGCCAGCAGGGGGGGGCCTACCTACGAGCAGTACTTC
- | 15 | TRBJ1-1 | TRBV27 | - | CASSLETYLNTEAFF | TGTGCCAGCAGTCTAGAGACTTACCTGAACACTGAAGCTTTCTTT
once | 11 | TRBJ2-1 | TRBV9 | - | CASSVAGEMFF | TGTGCCAGCAGCGTAGCCGGGGAGATGTTCTTC
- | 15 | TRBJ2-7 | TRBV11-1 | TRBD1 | CASSKRNRGYYEQYF | TGTGCCAGCAGCAAGAGGAACAGGGGATACTACGAGCAGTACTTC
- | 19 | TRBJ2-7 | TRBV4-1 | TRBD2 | CASSQDRAGSGGDSYEQYF | TGCGCCAGCAGCCAAGATCGAGCTGGGAGCGGGGGGGACTCCTACGAGCAGTACTTC
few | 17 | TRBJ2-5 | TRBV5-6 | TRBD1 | CASSSRTGANVQETQYF | TGTGCCAGCAGTTCTCGGACAGGGGCCAACGTCCAAGAGACCCAGTACTTC
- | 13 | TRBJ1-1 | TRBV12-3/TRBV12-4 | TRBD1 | CASSTDRGGEAFF | TGTGCCAGCAGTACAGACAGGGGTGGTGAAGCTTTCTTT
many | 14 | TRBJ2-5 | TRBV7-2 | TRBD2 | CASSPDSGRETQYF | TGTGCCAGCAGCCCCGATAGCGGGAGAGAGACCCAGTACTTC
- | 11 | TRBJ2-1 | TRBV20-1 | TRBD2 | CSATGLAGSFF | TGCAGTGCAACGGGACTAGCGGGATCCTTCTTC
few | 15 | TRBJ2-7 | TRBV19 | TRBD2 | CASSIDMASGYEQYF | TGTGCCAGTAGTATAGATATGGCTAGCGGCTACGAGCAGTACTTC
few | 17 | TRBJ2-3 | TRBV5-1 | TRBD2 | CASSLLPRAGDTDTQYF | TGCGCCAGCAGCTTGCTACCACGAGCGGGGGACACAGATACGCAGTATTTT
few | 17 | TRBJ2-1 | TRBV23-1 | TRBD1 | CASSQSPDRTVYNEQFF | TGCGCCAGCAGTCAATCTCCGGACAGGACGGTCTACAATGAGCAGTTCTTC
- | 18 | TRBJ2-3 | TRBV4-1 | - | CASSQEWALSIWEDTQYF | TGCGCCAGCAGCCAAGAGTGGGCGCTTAGCATTTGGGAAGATACGCAGTATTTT
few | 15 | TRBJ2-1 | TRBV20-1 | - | CSAASVGAKNGEQFF | TGCAGTGCTGCCTCGGTGGGGGCTAAGAATGGTGAGCAGTTCTTC
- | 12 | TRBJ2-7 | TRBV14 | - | CASSRREYEQYF | TGTGCCAGCAGCCGAAGGGAATACGAGCAGTACTTC
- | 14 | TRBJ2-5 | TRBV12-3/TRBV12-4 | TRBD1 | CASSSRTGGLAQYF | TGTGCCAGCAGTAGCAGGACAGGGGGCTTGGCCCAGTACTTC
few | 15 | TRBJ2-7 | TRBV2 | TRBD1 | CASSGIATGEYEQYF | TGTGCCAGCAGTGGGATCGCGACAGGGGAATACGAGCAGTACTTC
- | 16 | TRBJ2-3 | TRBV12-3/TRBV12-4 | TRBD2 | CATASLLSGGGDTQYF | TGTGCCACCGCCTCGTTATTGTCGGGGGGTGGCGATACGCAGTATTTT
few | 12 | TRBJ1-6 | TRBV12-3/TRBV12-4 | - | CASSGENSPLHF | TGTGCCAGCAGCGGTGAAAATTCACCCCTCCACTTT
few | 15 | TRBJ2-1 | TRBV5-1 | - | CASSPRQDAYNEQFF | TGCGCCAGCAGCCCCCGGCAGGATGCCTACAATGAGCAGTTCTTC
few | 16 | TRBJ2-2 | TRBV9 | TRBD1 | CASSVGLGQITGELFF | TGTGCCAGCAGCGTAGGATTGGGACAGATCACCGGGGAGCTGTTTTTT
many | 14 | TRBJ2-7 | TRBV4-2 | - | CASSQDPGAYEQYF | TGTGCCAGCAGCCAAGACCCGGGAGCCTACGAGCAGTACTTC
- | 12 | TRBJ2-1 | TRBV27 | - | CASTEGNNEQFF | TGTGCCAGCACCGAAGGGAACAATGAGCAGTTCTTC
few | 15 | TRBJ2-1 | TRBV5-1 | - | CASSMGPYSYNEQFF | TGCGCCAGCAGCATGGGACCCTACTCCTACAATGAGCAGTTCTTC
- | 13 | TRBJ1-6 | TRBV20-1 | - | CSAEDPGNSPLHF | TGCAGTGCAGAGGACCCAGGGAATTCACCCCTCCACTTT
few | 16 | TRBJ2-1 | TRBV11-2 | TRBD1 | CASSPRTGLTYNEQFF | TGTGCCAGCAGCCCCCGGACAGGATTAACCTACAATGAGCAGTTCTTC
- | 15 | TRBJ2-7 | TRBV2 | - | CASSELEGAAYEQYF | TGTGCCAGCAGTGAATTGGAGGGGGCGGCCTACGAGCAGTACTTC
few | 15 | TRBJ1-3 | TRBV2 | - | CASGALRSSGNTIYF | TGTGCCAGCGGGGCATTGAGGTCTTCTGGAAACACCATATATTTT
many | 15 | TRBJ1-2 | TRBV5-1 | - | CASSLDLRSNYGYTF | TGCGCCAGCAGCTTGGATCTACGTTCTAACTATGGCTACACCTTC
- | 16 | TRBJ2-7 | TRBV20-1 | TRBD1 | CSASDRVKSFSYEQYF | TGCAGTGCTAGTGACAGGGTAAAGTCTTTTTCCTACGAGCAGTACTTC
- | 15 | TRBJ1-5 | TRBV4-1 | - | CASSQDPRGGQPQHF | TGCGCCAGCAGCCAAGATCCCCGAGGGGGTCAGCCCCAGCATTTT
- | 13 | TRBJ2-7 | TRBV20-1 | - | CSAREFDTYEQYF | TGCAGTGCTAGAGAATTCGACACCTACGAGCAGTACTTC
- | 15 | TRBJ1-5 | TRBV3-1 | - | CASSQGVVSNQPQHF | TGTGCCAGCAGCCAAGGGGTGGTGAGCAATCAGCCCCAGCATTTT
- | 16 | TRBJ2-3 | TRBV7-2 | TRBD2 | CASSLADLAGGDTQYF | TGTGCCAGCAGCTTAGCGGATCTAGCGGGAGGGGATACGCAGTATTTT